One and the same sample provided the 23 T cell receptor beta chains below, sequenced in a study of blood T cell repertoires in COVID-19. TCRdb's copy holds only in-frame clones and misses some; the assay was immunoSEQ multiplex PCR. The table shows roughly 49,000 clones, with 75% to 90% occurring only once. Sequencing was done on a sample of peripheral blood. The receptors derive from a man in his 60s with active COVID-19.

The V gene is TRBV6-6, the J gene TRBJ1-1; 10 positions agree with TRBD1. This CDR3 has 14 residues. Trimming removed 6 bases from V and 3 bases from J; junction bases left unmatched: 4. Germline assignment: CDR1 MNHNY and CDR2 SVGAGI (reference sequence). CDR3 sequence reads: CASRSGTGDTEAFF. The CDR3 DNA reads TGTGCCAGCAGATCCGGGACAGGGGACACTGAAGCTTTCTTT.

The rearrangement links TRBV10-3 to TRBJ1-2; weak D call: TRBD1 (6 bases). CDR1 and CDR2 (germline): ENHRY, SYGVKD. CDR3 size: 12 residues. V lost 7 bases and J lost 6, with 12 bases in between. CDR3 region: CAIIAGDNGYTF. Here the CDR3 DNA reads TGTGCCATCATCGCAGGGGATAATGGCTACACCTTC.

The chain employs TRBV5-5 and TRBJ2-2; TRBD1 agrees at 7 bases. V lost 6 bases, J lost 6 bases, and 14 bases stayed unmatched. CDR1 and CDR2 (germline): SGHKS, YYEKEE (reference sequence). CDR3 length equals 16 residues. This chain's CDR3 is CASTSRRQGGAGELFF. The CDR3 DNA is TGTGCCAGCACCTCCCGGCGACAGGGTGGGGCCGGGGAGCTGTTTTTT.

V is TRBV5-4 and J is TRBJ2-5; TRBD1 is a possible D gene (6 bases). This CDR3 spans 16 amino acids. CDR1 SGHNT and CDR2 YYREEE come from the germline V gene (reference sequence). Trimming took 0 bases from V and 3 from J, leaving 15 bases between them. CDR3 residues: CASSLDRASVKETQYF. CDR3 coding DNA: TGTGCCAGCAGCTTGGACAGGGCGTCGGTAAAAGAGACCCAGTACTTC.

As DNA, the CDR3 is TGTGCCAGCAGTGGGACAGGGATCAACACTGAAGCTTTCTTT. It yields the protein CASSGTGINTEAFF. The rearrangement links TRBV2 to TRBJ1-1, with 8 positions matching TRBD1. Trimming at V came to 4 bases and at J to 2 bases, leaving 3 bases not matched to a gene. Germline CDR1 reads SNHLY; CDR2 reads FYNNEI. The CDR3 sequence is 14 residues long.

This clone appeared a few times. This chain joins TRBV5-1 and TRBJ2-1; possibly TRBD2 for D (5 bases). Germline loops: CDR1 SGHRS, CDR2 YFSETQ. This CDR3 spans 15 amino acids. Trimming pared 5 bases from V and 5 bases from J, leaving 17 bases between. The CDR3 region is CASSRSSAVNNEQFF. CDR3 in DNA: TGCGCCAGCAGTAGGTCTTCAGCGGTAAACAATGAGCAGTTCTTC.

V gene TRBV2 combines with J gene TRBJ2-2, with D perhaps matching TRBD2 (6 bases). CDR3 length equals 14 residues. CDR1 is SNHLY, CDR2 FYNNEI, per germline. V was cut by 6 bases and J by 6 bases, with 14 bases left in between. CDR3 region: CASRREDTAGELFF. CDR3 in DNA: TGTGCCAGCAGGAGGGAGGACACGGCCGGGGAGCTGTTTTTT.

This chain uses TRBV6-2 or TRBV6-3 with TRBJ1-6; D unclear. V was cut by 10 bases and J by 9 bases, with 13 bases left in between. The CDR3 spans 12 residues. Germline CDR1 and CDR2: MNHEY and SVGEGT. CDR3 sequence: CATSDRGSPLHF. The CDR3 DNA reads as TGTGCCACCAGCGACCGGGGTTCACCCCTCCACTTT.

The CDR3 sequence is CASRGQGVGPDTQYF. For the CDR3, the DNA is TGTGCCAGCAGGGGACAGGGTGTGGGCCCAGATACGCAGTATTTT. This chain uses TRBV6-6 with TRBJ2-3; 9 nucleotides match TRBD1. The CDR3 runs 15 residues. Germline V gene data show CDR1 as MNHNY and CDR2 as SVGAGI (reference sequence). After removal of 6 bases from V and 4 bases from J, the junction contained 8 bases not matched to a gene.

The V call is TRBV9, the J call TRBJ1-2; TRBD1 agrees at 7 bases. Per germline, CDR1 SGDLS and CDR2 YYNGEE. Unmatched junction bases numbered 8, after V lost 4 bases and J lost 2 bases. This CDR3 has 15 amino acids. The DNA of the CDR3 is TGTGCCAGCAGCCCGATGGGACAGAGAAACTATGGCTACACCTTC. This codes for CASSPMGQRNYGYTF.

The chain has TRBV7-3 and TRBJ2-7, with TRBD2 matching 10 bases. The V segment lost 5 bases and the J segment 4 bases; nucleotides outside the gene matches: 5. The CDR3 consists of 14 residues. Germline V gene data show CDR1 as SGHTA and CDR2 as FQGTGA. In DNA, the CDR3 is TGTGCCAGCAGCCTGACTAGCGGGCCTTACGAGCAGTACTTC. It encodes CASSLTSGPYEQYF.

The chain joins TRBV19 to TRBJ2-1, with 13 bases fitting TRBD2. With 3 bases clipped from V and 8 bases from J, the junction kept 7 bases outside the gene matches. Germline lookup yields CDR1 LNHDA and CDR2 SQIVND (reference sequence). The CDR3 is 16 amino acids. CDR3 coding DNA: TGTGCCAGTAGTATGGGACTAGCGGGATCGATTTATGAGCAGTTCTTC. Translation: CASSMGLAGSIYEQFF.

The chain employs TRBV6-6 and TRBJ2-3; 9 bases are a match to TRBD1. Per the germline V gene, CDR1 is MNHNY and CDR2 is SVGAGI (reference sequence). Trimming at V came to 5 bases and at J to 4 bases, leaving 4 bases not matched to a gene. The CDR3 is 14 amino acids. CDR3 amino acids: CASSRDRDPDTQYF. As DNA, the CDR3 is TGTGCCAGCAGTAGGGACAGGGACCCAGATACGCAGTATTTT.

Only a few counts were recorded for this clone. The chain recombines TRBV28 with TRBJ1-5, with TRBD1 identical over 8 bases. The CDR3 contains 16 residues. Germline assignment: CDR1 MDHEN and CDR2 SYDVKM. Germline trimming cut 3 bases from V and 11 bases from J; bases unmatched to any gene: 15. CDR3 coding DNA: TGTGCCAGCAGTTTCCGTGACAGGGGTGGGTTGGCTGCCCAGCATTTT. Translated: CASSFRDRGGLAAQHF.

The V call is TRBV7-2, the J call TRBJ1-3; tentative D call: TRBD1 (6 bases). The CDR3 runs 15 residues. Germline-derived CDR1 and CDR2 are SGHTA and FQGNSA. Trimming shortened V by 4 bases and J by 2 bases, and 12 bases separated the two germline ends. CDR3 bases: TGTGCCAGCAGCTCCGTAGGGGGGGCTGGAAACACCATATATTTT. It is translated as CASSSVGGAGNTIYF.

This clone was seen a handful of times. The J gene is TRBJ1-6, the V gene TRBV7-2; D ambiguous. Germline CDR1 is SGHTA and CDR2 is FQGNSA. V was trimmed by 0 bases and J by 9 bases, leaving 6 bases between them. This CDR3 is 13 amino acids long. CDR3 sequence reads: CASSLAFRSPLHF. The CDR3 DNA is TGTGCCAGCAGCTTAGCGTTCCGTTCACCCCTCCACTTT. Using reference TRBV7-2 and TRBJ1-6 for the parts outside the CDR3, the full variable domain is GAGVSQSPSNKVTEKGKDVELRCDPISGHTALYWYRQSLGQGLEFLIYFQGNSAPDKSGLPSDRFSAERTGGSVSTLTIQRTQQEDSAVYLCASSLAFRSPLHFGNGTRLTVT.

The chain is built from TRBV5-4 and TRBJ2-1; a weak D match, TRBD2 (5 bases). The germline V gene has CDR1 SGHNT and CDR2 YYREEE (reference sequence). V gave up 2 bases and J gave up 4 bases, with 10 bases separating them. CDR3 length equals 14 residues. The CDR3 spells CASSFLGVYNEQFF. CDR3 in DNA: TGTGCCAGCAGCTTCCTCGGGGTTTACAATGAGCAGTTCTTC.

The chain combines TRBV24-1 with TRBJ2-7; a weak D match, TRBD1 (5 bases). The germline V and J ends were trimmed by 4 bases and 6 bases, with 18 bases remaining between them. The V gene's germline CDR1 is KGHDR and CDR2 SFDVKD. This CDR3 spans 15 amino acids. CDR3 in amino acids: CATSDHRRPVGEQYF. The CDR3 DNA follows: TGTGCCACCAGTGACCACAGGCGGCCGGTTGGCGAGCAGTACTTC.

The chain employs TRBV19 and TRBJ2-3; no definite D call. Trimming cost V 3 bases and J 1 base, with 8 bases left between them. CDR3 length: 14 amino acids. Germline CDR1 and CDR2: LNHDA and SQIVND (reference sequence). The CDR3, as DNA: TGTGCCAGTAGTATGGCCCGGGGCACAGATACGCAGTATTTT. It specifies CASSMARGTDTQYF.

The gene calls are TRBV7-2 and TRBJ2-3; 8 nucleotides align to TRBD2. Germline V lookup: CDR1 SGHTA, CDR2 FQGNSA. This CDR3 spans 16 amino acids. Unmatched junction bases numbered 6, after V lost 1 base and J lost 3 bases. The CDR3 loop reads CASSLVGGRNTDTQYF. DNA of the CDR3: TGTGCCAGCAGCTTAGTCGGCGGGAGGAATACAGATACGCAGTATTTT.

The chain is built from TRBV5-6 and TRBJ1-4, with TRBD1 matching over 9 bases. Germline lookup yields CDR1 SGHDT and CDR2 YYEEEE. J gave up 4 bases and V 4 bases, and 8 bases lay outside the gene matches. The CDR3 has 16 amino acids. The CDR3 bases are TGTGCCAGCAGCCTCGGCCCGGGACAGGGTAATGAAAAACTGTTTTTT. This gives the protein CASSLGPGQGNEKLFF.

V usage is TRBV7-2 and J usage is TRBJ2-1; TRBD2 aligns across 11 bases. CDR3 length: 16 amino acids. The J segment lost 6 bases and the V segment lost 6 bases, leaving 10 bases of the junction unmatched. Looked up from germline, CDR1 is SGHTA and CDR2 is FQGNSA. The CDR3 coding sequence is TGTGCCAGCAGGTTCCGGACTAGCGGGCAGGCCAATGAGCAGTTCTTC. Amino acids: CASRFRTSGQANEQFF. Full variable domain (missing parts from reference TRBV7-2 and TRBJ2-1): GAGVSQSPSNKVTEKGKDVELRCDPISGHTALYWYRQSLGQGLEFLIYFQGNSAPDKSGLPSDRFSAERTGGSVSTLTIQRTQQEDSAVYLCASRFRTSGQANEQFFGPGTRLTVL.

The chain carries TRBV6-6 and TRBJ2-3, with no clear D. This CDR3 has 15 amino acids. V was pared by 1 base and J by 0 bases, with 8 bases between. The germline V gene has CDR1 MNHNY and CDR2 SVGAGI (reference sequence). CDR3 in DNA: TGTGCCAGCAGTTACTTAGGAGCGAGCACAGATACGCAGTATTTT. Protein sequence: CASSYLGASTDTQYF.